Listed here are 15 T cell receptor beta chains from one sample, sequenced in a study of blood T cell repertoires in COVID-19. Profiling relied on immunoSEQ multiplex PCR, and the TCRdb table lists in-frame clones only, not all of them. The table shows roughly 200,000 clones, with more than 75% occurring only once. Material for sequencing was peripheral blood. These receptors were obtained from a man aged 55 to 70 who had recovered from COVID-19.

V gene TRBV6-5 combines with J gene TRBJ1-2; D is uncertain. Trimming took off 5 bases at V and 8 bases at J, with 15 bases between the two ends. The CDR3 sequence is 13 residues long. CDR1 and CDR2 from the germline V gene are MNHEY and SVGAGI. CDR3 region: CASSPTEGWGYTF. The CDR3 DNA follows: TGTGCCAGCAGTCCCACAGAGGGCTGGGGCTACACCTTC.

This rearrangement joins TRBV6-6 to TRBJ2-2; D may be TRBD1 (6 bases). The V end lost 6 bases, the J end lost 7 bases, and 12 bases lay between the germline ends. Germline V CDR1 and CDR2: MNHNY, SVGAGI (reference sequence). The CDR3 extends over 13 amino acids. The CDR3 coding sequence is TGTGCCAGCAGCAGGACAGCGATCGGGGAGCTGTTTTTT. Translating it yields CASSRTAIGELFF.

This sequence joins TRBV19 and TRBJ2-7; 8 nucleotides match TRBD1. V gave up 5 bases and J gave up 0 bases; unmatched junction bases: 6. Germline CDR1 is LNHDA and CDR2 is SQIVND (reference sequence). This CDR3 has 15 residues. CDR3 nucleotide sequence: TGTGCCAGTAGTGTTCGGACAGGGCTCTCCTACGAGCAGTACTTC. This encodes CASSVRTGLSYEQYF. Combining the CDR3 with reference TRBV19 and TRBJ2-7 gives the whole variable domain DGGITQSPKYLFRKEGQNVTLSCEQNLNHDAMYWYRQDPGQGLRLIYYSQIVNDFQKGDIAEGYSVSREKKESFPLTVTSAQKNPTAFYLCASSVRTGLSYEQYFGPGTRLTVT.

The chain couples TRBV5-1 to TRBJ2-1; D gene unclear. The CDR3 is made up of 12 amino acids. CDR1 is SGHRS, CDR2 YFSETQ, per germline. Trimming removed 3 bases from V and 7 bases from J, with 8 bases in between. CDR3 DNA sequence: TGCGCCAGCAGCTGGGCATTGAATGAGCAGTTCTTC. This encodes CASSWALNEQFF.

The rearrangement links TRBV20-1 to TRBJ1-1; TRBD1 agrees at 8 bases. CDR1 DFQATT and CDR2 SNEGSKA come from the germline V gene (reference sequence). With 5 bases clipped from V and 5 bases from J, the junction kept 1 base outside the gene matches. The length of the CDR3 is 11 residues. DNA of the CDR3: TGCAGTGCTCGACAGGGGACTGAAGCTTTCTTT. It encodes CSARQGTEAFF.

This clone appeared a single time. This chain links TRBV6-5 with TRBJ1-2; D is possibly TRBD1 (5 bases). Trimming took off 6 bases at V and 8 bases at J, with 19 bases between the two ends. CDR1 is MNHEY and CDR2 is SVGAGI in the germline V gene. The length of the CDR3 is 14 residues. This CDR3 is CASSRGLGFYGYTF. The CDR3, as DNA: TGTGCCAGCAGCCGGGGACTGGGCTTCTACGGCTACACCTTC.

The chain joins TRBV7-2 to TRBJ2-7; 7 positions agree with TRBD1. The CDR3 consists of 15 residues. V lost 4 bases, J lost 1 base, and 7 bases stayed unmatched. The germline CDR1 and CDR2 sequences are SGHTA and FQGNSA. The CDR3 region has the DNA TGTGCCAGCAGCTCTAGGTCGGGACAGTCCTACGAGCAGTACTTC. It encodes CASSSRSGQSYEQYF.

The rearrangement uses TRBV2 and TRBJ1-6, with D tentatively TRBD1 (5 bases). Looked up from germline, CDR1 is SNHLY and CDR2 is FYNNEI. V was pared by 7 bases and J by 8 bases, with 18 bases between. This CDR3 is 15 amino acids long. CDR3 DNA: TGTGCCAGCAAAGTCAGGGCCCCCCGAGATTCACCCCTCCACTTT. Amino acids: CASKVRAPRDSPLHF.

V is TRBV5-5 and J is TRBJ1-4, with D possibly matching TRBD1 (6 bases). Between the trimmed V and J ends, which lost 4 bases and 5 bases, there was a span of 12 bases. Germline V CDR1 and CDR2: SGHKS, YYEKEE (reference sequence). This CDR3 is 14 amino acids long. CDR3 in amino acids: CASSGTPPNEKLFF. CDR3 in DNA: TGTGCCAGCAGCGGGACACCCCCCAATGAAAAACTGTTTTTT.

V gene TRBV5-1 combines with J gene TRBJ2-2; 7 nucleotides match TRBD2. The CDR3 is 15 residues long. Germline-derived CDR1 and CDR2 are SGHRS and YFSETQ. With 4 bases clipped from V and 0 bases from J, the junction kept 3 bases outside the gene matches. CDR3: CASSASGANTGELFF. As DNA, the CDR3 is TGCGCCAGCAGCGCTAGCGGCGCGAACACCGGGGAGCTGTTTTTT.

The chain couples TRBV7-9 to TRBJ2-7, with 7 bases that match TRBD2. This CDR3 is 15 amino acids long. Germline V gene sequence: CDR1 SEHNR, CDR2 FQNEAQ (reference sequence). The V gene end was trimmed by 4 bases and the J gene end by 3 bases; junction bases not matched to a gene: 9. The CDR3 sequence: CASSWGGSTYYEQYF. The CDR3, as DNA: TGTGCCAGCAGCTGGGGGGGGTCCACCTACTACGAGCAGTACTTC.

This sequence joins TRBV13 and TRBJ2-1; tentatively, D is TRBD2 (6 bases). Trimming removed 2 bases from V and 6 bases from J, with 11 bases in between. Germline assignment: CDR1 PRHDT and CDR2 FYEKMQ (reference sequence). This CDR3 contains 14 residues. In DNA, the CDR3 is TGTGCCAGCAGCTTACGGCGGGGCCTCAATGAGCAGTTCTTC. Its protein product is CASSLRRGLNEQFF. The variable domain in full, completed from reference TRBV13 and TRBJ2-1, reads AAGVIQSPRHLIKEKRETATLKCYPIPRHDTVYWYQQGPGQDPQFLISFYEKMQSDKGSIPDRFSAQQFSDYHSELNMSSLELGDSALYFCASSLRRGLNEQFFGPGTRLTVL.

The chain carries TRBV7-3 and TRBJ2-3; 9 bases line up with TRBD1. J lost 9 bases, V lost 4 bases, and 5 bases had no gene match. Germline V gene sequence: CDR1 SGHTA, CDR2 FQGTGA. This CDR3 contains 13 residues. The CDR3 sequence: CASSSLGTGTQYF. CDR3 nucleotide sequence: TGTGCCAGCAGCTCACTAGGGACAGGGACGCAGTATTTT.

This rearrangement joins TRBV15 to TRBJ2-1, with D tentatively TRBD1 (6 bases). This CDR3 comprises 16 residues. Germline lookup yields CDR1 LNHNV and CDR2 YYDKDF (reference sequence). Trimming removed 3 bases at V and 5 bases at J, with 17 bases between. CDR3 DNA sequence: TGTGCCACCAGCAGGGAGACAGGACGGAATAACAATGAGCAGTTCTTC. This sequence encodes CATSRETGRNNNEQFF.

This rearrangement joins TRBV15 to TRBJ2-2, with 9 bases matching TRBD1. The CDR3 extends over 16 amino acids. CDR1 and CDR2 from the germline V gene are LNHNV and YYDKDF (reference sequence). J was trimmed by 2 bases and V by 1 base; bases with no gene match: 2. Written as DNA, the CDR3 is TGTGCCACCAGCAGAGGGGACAGGGCTAACACCGGGGAGCTGTTTTTT. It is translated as CATSRGDRANTGELFF.